This T cell receptor (beta chain) was found in a study of cytomegalovirus exposure and HLA in healthy donors. General observations from the study: The authors listed 180 or so TCR beta chains as cytomegalovirus-associated. Versus the approximately 700-donor mean, an Asian-associated ancestry cluster reportedly showed fewer N-insertions in a later analysis.

With 60 Vbeta and 13 Jbeta primers, the PCR was carried out. Clones were read by immunoSEQ multiplex PCR, and TCRdb kept only the in-frame ones, dropping some. In the table there are 200,000 or so clones, around 80% of which are singletons. The CDR3 length is 16 residues. The V and J ends lost 5 bases and 0 bases respectively, with 15 bases between them. Germline loops: CDR1 LNHDA, CDR2 SQIVND (reference sequence). With respect to this clone: Its antigen is unidentified.

Sequencing was done on a sample of PBMCs. The TCR originated in a man younger than 45 in good health and CMV-seronegative. The rearrangement joins TRBV19 to TRBJ2-3, with D possibly being TRBD1 (5 bases). The CDR3 protein is CASSPRTTRSTDTQYF. DNA for the CDR3: TGTGCCAGTAGTCCCCGGACAACCCGGAGCACAGATACGCAGTATTTT.